This record covers a single TCR beta chain. Its antigen is not identified. Libraries were prepared by immunoSEQ multiplex PCR; TCRdb keeps only in-frame clonotypes and omits some of them. The table lists 80,000 to 95,000 clones, about four fifths of them singletons. It was focal radiation plus CTLA-4 blockade with ipilimumab that patients with chemo-refractory metastatic non-small-cell lung cancer received. This sample is drawn from a study of radiotherapy plus CTLA-4 blockade in lung cancer. Study-level results: Clones derived from tumor TCRs expanded in blood after radiotherapy plus ipilimumab.

This CDR3 is built from 19 residues. V gave up 2 bases and J gave up 1 base, with 20 bases separating them. Germline V gene data show CDR1 as MGHRA and CDR2 as YSYEKL. The V call is TRBV4-1, the J call TRBJ2-2, with D maybe TRBD1 (6 bases). The starting material was peripheral blood, obtained from a patient treated with radiotherapy plus ipilimumab. This TCR derives from a human donor with non-small cell lung cancer that progressed on radiotherapy plus ipilimumab. The CDR3 loop reads CASSQSLVSGGLNTGELFF. CDR3 sequence (DNA): TGCGCCAGCAGCCAAAGTTTAGTTTCTGGGGGCTTGAACACCGGGGAGCTGTTTTTT.